Below, 20 T cell receptor beta chains from the same sample are listed, as sequenced in a study of shared clonotypes between healthy human individuals. Clones were sequenced by immunoSEQ multiplex PCR, and TCRdb holds only the in-frame ones, with some missing. The table records about 470,000 clones, more than 75% of them present only once. The sequenced sample consisted of PBMCs. The origin of the receptors is a middle-aged woman in good health. Some clones in this sample may be carry-over from other donors' samples.

The chain uses TRBV19 and TRBJ2-4, with 7 bases lining up with TRBD2. Trimming removed 5 bases from V and 4 bases from J; junction bases left unmatched: 14. The CDR3 loop spans 17 amino acids. Germline lookup yields CDR1 LNHDA and CDR2 SQIVND (reference sequence). The CDR3: CASSLHTAGGFKNIQYF. The CDR3 DNA reads as TGTGCCAGTAGTCTTCACACAGCCGGGGGGTTTAAAAACATTCAGTACTTC. The full variable domain, in which reference TRBV19 and TRBJ2-4 provide the parts outside the CDR3, is DGGITQSPKYLFRKEGQNVTLSCEQNLNHDAMYWYRQDPGQGLRLIYYSQIVNDFQKGDIAEGYSVSREKKESFPLTVTSAQKNPTAFYLCASSLHTAGGFKNIQYFGAGTRLSVL.

In its sample, this clone was seen a few times. The chain links TRBV6-1 to TRBJ2-3, with 8 bases that match TRBD2. The J segment lost 1 base and the V segment lost 1 base, leaving 4 bases of the junction unmatched. CDR1 and CDR2 from the germline V gene are MNHNS and SASEGT. The CDR3 runs 16 residues. The CDR3 loop reads CASSEGLASGTDTQYF. The CDR3 bases are TGTGCCAGCAGTGAAGGACTAGCGAGCGGCACAGATACGCAGTATTTT.

This clone was counted a few times. This chain uses TRBV7-8 with TRBJ2-7; TRBD2 is a possible D gene (6 bases). The germline V and J ends were trimmed by 0 bases and 1 base, with 7 bases remaining between them. The CDR3 totals 14 residues. Germline V CDR1 and CDR2: SGHVS, FQNEAQ. CDR3 in amino acids: CASSLAGLSYEQYF. The DNA for the CDR3 is TGTGCCAGCAGCTTAGCGGGACTTTCCTACGAGCAGTACTTC.

The V and J genes are TRBV7-2 and TRBJ2-7; 9 positions match TRBD1. V shed 5 bases and J 6 bases; nucleotides not matched to a gene: 20. This CDR3 has 18 residues. Germline lookup yields CDR1 SGHTA and CDR2 FQGNSA. CDR3 residues: CASSPIRHHRGRLPEQYF. In DNA, the CDR3 is TGTGCCAGCAGCCCCATTCGTCATCACAGGGGGCGCCTGCCCGAGCAGTACTTC.

The V and J genes are TRBV10-3 and TRBJ1-5; D is unresolved. CDR1 is ENHRY, CDR2 SYGVKD, per germline. V was shortened by 5 bases and J by 5 bases, with 13 bases between the two germline ends. This CDR3 spans 14 amino acids. CDR3 protein: CAISKDLRDQPQHF. In DNA form, the CDR3 reads TGTGCCATCAGTAAGGACCTAAGGGATCAGCCCCAGCATTTT.

This clone was picked up one time. The chain has TRBV19 and TRBJ2-1; a possible D gene is TRBD1 (6 bases). Per germline, CDR1 LNHDA and CDR2 SQIVND (reference sequence). The CDR3 runs 14 residues. V lost 5 bases, J lost 7 bases, and 15 bases lay in between. CDR3 region: CASSWAGVPNEQFF. CDR3 sequence (DNA): TGTGCCAGTAGTTGGGCAGGGGTTCCGAATGAGCAGTTCTTC.

V is TRBV18 and J is TRBJ1-5; D gene unclear. The CDR3 is 15 residues long. Germline values: CDR1 KGHSH, CDR2 LQKENI. Trimming took off 3 bases at V and 1 base at J, with 10 bases between the two ends. For the CDR3, the DNA is TGTGCCAGCTCACCGGCTCTGGACAGCAATCAGCCCCAGCATTTT. Translation: CASSPALDSNQPQHF.

This chain connects TRBV19 to TRBJ2-5; 10 positions match TRBD2. V trimming: 5 bases; J trimming: 2 bases; junction bases outside the gene matches: 5. From germline, CDR1 is LNHDA and CDR2 SQIVND (reference sequence). The CDR3 has 15 amino acids. Here the CDR3 DNA reads TGTGCCAGTAGTCGGGGACTAGCGACACAAGAGACCCAGTACTTC. The encoded protein is CASSRGLATQETQYF. Filled out from reference TRBV19 and TRBJ2-5, the complete variable domain reads DGGITQSPKYLFRKEGQNVTLSCEQNLNHDAMYWYRQDPGQGLRLIYYSQIVNDFQKGDIAEGYSVSREKKESFPLTVTSAQKNPTAFYLCASSRGLATQETQYFGPGTRLLVL.

The chain recombines TRBV5-6 with TRBJ2-1; D is uncertain. V lost 3 bases to trimming and J lost 0 bases, with 7 bases between them. Per germline, CDR1 SGHDT and CDR2 YYEEEE. The CDR3 consists of 14 residues. The CDR3 region has the DNA TGTGCCAGCAGCTGGATGAGCTCCTACAATGAGCAGTTCTTC. It codes for CASSWMSSYNEQFF.

The sample holds one count of this clone. The rearrangement joins TRBV28 to TRBJ2-1; D not certain. The V and J ends lost 8 bases and 0 bases respectively, with 17 bases between them. CDR3 length: 16 residues. CDR1 is MDHEN, CDR2 SYDVKM, per germline. Written as DNA, the CDR3 is TGTGCCAGCCTCGACCCTTCTTCTAGCTCCTACAATGAGCAGTTCTTC. Translating it yields CASLDPSSSSYNEQFF.

The chain employs TRBV6-1 and TRBJ1-2; weak D call: TRBD1 (5 bases). Deletions cut 1 base from V and 5 bases from J, with 11 bases between. The germline V gene encodes CDR1 MNHNS and CDR2 SASEGT. This CDR3 is built from 14 residues. The CDR3 loop reads CASSEVGVEYGYTF. The CDR3 DNA follows: TGTGCCAGCAGTGAAGTGGGGGTGGAGTATGGCTACACCTTC.

The chain employs TRBV29-1 and TRBJ1-1, with unresolved D. Looked up from germline, CDR1 is SQVTM and CDR2 is ANQGSEA. CDR3 length: 15 residues. The ends were cut back, 2 bases at V and 1 base at J, with 14 bases in the middle. The DNA of the CDR3 is TGCAGCGTTGAACCTATGGCGTGGGCGAACACTGAAGCTTTCTTT. Encoded protein: CSVEPMAWANTEAFF.

The rearrangement joins TRBV5-6 to TRBJ2-1; perhaps TRBD2 as D (5 bases). The CDR3 is made up of 12 amino acids. Trimming left V 1 base short and J 10 bases short, with 9 bases between. Germline V lookup: CDR1 SGHDT, CDR2 YYEEEE. The DNA for the CDR3 is TGTGCCAGCAGCTTGCCGGGGTGGGAGCAGTTCTTC. It encodes CASSLPGWEQFF. Full variable domain (rest looked up from reference TRBV5-6 and TRBJ2-1): DAGVTQSPTHLIKTRGQQVTLRCSPKSGHDTVSWYQQALGQGPQFIFQYYEEEERQRGNFPDRFSGHQFPNYSSELNVNALLLGDSALYLCASSLPGWEQFFGPGTRLTVL.

This clone was seen a single time. The gene calls are TRBV21-1 and TRBJ2-1; the D call of TRBD1 is as the table states it, not checked on the DNA. TRBV21-1 is tagged as a pseudogene. This CDR3 spans 15 amino acids. The CDR3 loop is CASSKGQGGYNEQFF. The DNA of the CDR3 is TGTGCCAGCAGCAAAGGTCAGGGTGGGTACAATGAGCAGTTCTTC.

This chain connects TRBV18 to TRBJ2-7; 7 bases match TRBD1. The junction had 3 bases not matched to a gene; V was cut back by 2 bases and J by 5 bases. This CDR3 has 13 amino acids. Germline lookup yields CDR1 KGHSH and CDR2 LQKENI. CDR3 nucleotides: TGTGCCAGCTCACCAAGAGGGGGCAACGAGCAGTACTTC. Translation: CASSPRGGNEQYF.

The chain is built from TRBV11-3 and TRBJ2-3; D may be TRBD1 or TRBD2 (5 bases each). This CDR3 has 14 amino acids. V lost 4 bases to trimming and J lost 0 bases, with 8 bases between them. Germline loops: CDR1 SGHNT, CDR2 YENEEA. The CDR3 region has the DNA TGTGCCAGCAGCTACCGGGACAGCACAGATACGCAGTATTTT. It codes for CASSYRDSTDTQYF. The whole variable domain, remainder taken from reference TRBV11-3 and TRBJ2-3, is EAGVVQSPRYKIIEKKQPVAFWCNPISGHNTLYWYLQNLGQGPELLIRYENEEAVDDSQLPKDRFSAERLKGVDSTLKIQPAELGDSAVYLCASSYRDSTDTQYFGPGTRLTVL.

In this sample, this clone turned up once. The chain has TRBV5-1 and TRBJ2-3, with D perhaps TRBD1 (6 bases). Trimming shortened V by 5 bases and J by 0 bases, and 13 bases separated the two germline ends. The CDR3 is 15 amino acids. CDR1 SGHRS and CDR2 YFSETQ come from the germline V gene. The CDR3: CASRARGQSTDTQYF. The CDR3 DNA sequence: TGCGCCAGCAGGGCCAGGGGCCAGAGCACAGATACGCAGTATTTT.

This chain joins TRBV4-1 and TRBJ2-7, with D tentatively TRBD2 (5 bases). Trimming took 1 base from V and 5 from J, leaving 15 bases between them. CDR3 length: 15 residues. CDR1 and CDR2 from the germline V gene are MGHRA and YSYEKL. In DNA form, the CDR3 reads TGCGCCAGCAGCCAAGGCCGGGGTTTTGACCACGAGCAGTACTTC. This codes for CASSQGRGFDHEQYF.

The genes are TRBV10-3 and TRBJ2-3; 13 positions agree with TRBD2. The CDR3 extends over 17 amino acids. After removal of 2 bases from V and 3 bases from J, the junction contained 5 bases not matched to a gene. CDR1 and CDR2 from the germline V gene are ENHRY and SYGVKD. CDR3 residues: CAISEAGTSGITDTQYF. DNA for the CDR3: TGTGCCATCAGTGAGGCGGGGACTAGCGGGATTACAGATACGCAGTATTTT.

Comments on this clone: A much larger clonotype is one base distant, so this may be a read error. The chain carries TRBV30 and TRBJ1-1; 7 bases line up with TRBD1. V lost 3 bases and J lost 3; bases outside the gene matches: 7. From germline, CDR1 is GTSNPN and CDR2 SVGIG (reference sequence). There are 14 residues in the CDR3. The CDR3 loop reads CAWRQGRAHTEAFF. The CDR3 DNA sequence: TGTGCCTGGAGACAGGGGAGGGCGCACACTGAAGCTTTCTTT. The variable domain in full, with the rest retrieved from reference TRBV30 and TRBJ1-1, is SQTIHQWPATLVQPVGSPLSLECTVEGTSNPNLYWYRQAAGRGLQLLFYSVGIGQISSEVPQNLSASRPQDRQFILSSKKLLLSDSGFYLCAWRQGRAHTEAFFGQGTRLTVV.